This is a list of T cell receptor beta chains from one sample in a study of T cells after yellow fever vaccination. TCRdb ran MiXCR on the 5' RACE reads and lists one entry per CDR3 protein. In the table there are about 150,000 distinct CDR3 sequences, about 7% of which are singletons. The sequenced sample was CD4+ T cells sorted from PBMCs, obtained 10 days after the yellow fever booster vaccination. The receptors shown here come from a man aged 30-40 years who received the YFV17D yellow fever vaccine. The CDR3 runs from the conserved cysteine through the conserved F or W. D genes are given only for firm matches. Clone size is given for some rows only: seen once, a few or many times, or a class if the clone is expanded.

j_gene: TRBJ2-1
abundance: -
d_gene: TRBD2
v_gene: TRBV12-3/TRBV12-4
len: 14
CDR3aa: CASSLSGGSNEQFF
CDR3nt: TGTGCCAGCAGTCTTAGCGGGGGGTCCAATGAGCAGTTCTTC

j_gene: TRBJ1-2
abundance: many
d_gene: -
v_gene: TRBV4-2
len: 16
CDR3aa: CASSQDWKGANYGYTF
CDR3nt: TGTGCCAGCAGCCAAGATTGGAAGGGTGCTAACTATGGCTACACCTTC

j_gene: TRBJ2-3
abundance: many
d_gene: -
v_gene: TRBV23-1
len: 16
CDR3aa: CASSQSIGQGGNTQYF
CDR3nt: TGCGCCAGCAGTCAATCGATCGGGCAGGGGGGGAATACGCAGTATTTT

j_gene: TRBJ2-1
abundance: many
d_gene: -
v_gene: TRBV20-1
len: 13
CDR3aa: CSVSAASDNEQFF
CDR3nt: TGCAGTGTTTCCGCGGCCAGTGACAATGAGCAGTTCTTC

j_gene: TRBJ1-5
abundance: -
d_gene: TRBD1
v_gene: TRBV20-1
len: 13
CDR3aa: CSATQGANQPQHF
CDR3nt: TGCAGTGCAACACAGGGGGCGAATCAGCCCCAGCATTTT

j_gene: TRBJ2-5
abundance: few
d_gene: TRBD2
v_gene: TRBV5-1
len: 14
CDR3aa: CASSRTSGRETQYF
CDR3nt: TGCGCCAGCAGCCGCACTAGCGGGAGGGAGACCCAGTACTTC

j_gene: TRBJ1-2
abundance: -
d_gene: -
v_gene: TRBV15
len: 15
CDR3aa: CATSRDRAANYGYTF
CDR3nt: TGTGCCACCAGCAGAGATCGGGCAGCTAACTATGGCTACACCTTC

j_gene: TRBJ2-3
abundance: many
d_gene: TRBD2
v_gene: TRBV27
len: 17
CDR3aa: CASSSFGTSGNTDTQYF
CDR3nt: TGTGCCAGCAGCAGCTTCGGGACTAGCGGTAACACAGATACGCAGTATTTT

j_gene: TRBJ2-5
abundance: -
d_gene: TRBD1
v_gene: TRBV7-9
len: 15
CDR3aa: CASSLTDRGSETQYF
CDR3nt: TGTGCCAGCAGCTTAACGGACAGGGGGAGTGAGACCCAGTACTTC

j_gene: TRBJ1-1
abundance: few
d_gene: -
v_gene: TRBV20-1
len: 13
CDR3aa: CSARGTANTEAFF
CDR3nt: TGCAGTGCTAGAGGGACGGCAAACACTGAAGCTTTCTTT

j_gene: TRBJ2-4
abundance: many
d_gene: -
v_gene: TRBV20-1
len: 13
CDR3aa: CSAMSWAKNIQYF
CDR3nt: TGCAGTGCCATGAGTTGGGCCAAAAACATTCAGTACTTC

j_gene: TRBJ1-1
abundance: many
d_gene: -
v_gene: TRBV6-2/TRBV6-3
len: 16
CDR3aa: CASLVTKDSRNTEAFF
CDR3nt: TGTGCCAGCCTCGTGACGAAGGACAGCCGAAACACTGAAGCTTTCTTT

j_gene: TRBJ1-2
abundance: many
d_gene: TRBD1
v_gene: TRBV9
len: 13
CDR3aa: CASSNRDRDFATF
CDR3nt: TGTGCCAGCAGCAATCGGGACAGGGACTTTGCCACCTTC

j_gene: TRBJ2-1
abundance: many
d_gene: TRBD1
v_gene: TRBV7-3
len: 17
CDR3aa: CASSLIGDREGQKEQFF
CDR3nt: TGTGCCAGCAGCTTAATTGGGGACAGGGAAGGGCAAAAGGAGCAGTTCTTC

j_gene: TRBJ2-2
abundance: many
d_gene: -
v_gene: TRBV11-2
len: 14
CDR3aa: CASSRGPNTGELFF
CDR3nt: TGTGCCAGCAGCCGTGGACCGAACACCGGGGAGCTGTTTTTT

j_gene: TRBJ1-1
abundance: -
d_gene: -
v_gene: TRBV7-3
len: 16
CDR3aa: CASSSGHGAMNTEAFF
CDR3nt: TGTGCCAGCAGCTCCGGGCACGGAGCTATGAACACTGAAGCTTTCTTT

j_gene: TRBJ2-2
abundance: few
d_gene: TRBD1
v_gene: TRBV18
len: 16
CDR3aa: CASSQQGPANTGELFF
CDR3nt: TGTGCCAGCTCGCAACAGGGGCCCGCGAACACCGGGGAGCTGTTTTTT

j_gene: TRBJ1-4
abundance: many
d_gene: -
v_gene: TRBV12-3/TRBV12-4
len: 14
CDR3aa: CASSFRPGGEKLFF
CDR3nt: TGTGCCAGCAGTTTTCGCCCTGGCGGGGAAAAACTGTTTTTT